This entry concerns a single T cell receptor (beta chain). Its antigen is undetermined. Trimming removed 5 bases from V and 2 bases from J, with 13 bases in between. Per the germline V gene, CDR1 is MGHRA and CDR2 is YSYEKL. The CDR3 is 14 amino acids. This specimen comes from a study of cytotoxic CD8 clonotypes in ibrutinib-treated CLL. The assay was immunoSEQ multiplex PCR, and TCRdb's table has in-frame clones only and misses some. Of 150,000 or so clones listed, 70% to 85% are singletons. Study-level findings and limits: Rare overall, public clonotypes shrank or held steady under therapy.

The sequence was collected from a human donor with chronic lymphocytic leukemia. The chain combines TRBV4-1 with TRBJ2-7; D is unclear. The material sequenced was PBMCs, taken after 24 months of ibrutinib treatment. Here the CDR3 DNA reads TGCGCCAGCAGCTCTCGGGCGGCCGCCTACGAGCAGTACTTC. Residues: CASSSRAAAYEQYF.